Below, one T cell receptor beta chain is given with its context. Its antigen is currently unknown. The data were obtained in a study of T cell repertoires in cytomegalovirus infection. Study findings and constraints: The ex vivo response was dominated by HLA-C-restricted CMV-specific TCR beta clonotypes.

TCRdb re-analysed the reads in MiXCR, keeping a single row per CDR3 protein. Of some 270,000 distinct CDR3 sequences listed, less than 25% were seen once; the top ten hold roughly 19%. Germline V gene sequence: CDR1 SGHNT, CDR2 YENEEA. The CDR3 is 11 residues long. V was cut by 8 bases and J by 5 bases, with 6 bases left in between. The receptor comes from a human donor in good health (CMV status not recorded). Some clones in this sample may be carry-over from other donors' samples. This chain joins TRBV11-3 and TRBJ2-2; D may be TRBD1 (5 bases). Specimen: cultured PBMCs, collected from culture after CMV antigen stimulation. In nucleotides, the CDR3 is TGTGCCAGCGACAGAACCGGGGAGCTGTTTTTT. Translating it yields CASDRTGELFF.